The 13 T cell receptor beta chains in this list originate from one sample, sequenced in a study of identical twins (dated by TCRdb to about 2016). The protocol used for the library was 5' RACE. The listed sequencing device is Illumina HiSeq 2000. TCRdb's own reprocessing of the public reads used fastp at Q25 and MiXCR and kept productive beta chains. Rows with a matching CDR3 protein are joined into one entry that keeps the most common DNA and genes. The sample contains about 690,000 distinct CDR3 sequences, around 6% of them found a single time. Roughly 2% of the sample belongs to the ten largest clones. Sequencing input: naive T cells sorted from blood. The intended sense of this specimen's cell subset or site label: cells isolated with a human naive T-cell isolation kit. These TCRs come from a man younger than 35 in good health.

This clonotype was observed many times. This sequence joins TRBV19 and TRBJ2-1, with TRBD2 matching 16 bases. The V gene's germline CDR1 is LNHDA and CDR2 SQIVND (reference sequence). Trimming removed 3 bases from V and 10 bases from J; junction bases left unmatched: 3. CDR3 length equals 15 residues. CDR3 DNA: TGTGCCAGTAGTATGGGGACTAGCGGGAGGGAGGAGCAGTTCTTC. Its protein is CASSMGTSGREEQFF.

This clonotype was observed a few times. The genes are TRBV5-6 and TRBJ2-3, with 7 bases that match TRBD2. The CDR3 length is 19 residues. V shed 3 bases and J 0 bases; nucleotides not matched to a gene: 16. Germline V CDR1 and CDR2: SGHDT, YYEEEE. CDR3 sequence (DNA): TGTGCCAGCAGCTCCGTCCCCTCTTTCGCAGCGGGGAGCACAGATACGCAGTATTTT. The encoded protein is CASSSVPSFAAGSTDTQYF. Based on the CDR3 plus reference TRBV5-6 and TRBJ2-3, the full variable domain is DAGVTQSPTHLIKTRGQQVTLRCSPKSGHDTVSWYQQALGQGPQFIFQYYEEEERQRGNFPDRFSGHQFPNYSSELNVNALLLGDSALYLCASSSVPSFAAGSTDTQYFGPGTRLTVL.

This clonotype was counted at least ten times. J is TRBJ1-1 and V is TRBV7-6; the D is unclear. CDR1 is SGHVS and CDR2 is FNYEAQ in the germline V gene. Trimming cost V 5 bases and J 2 bases, with 12 bases left between them. CDR3 length: 14 amino acids. CDR3 region: CASSAVLFNTEAFF. CDR3 bases: TGTGCCAGCAGCGCCGTCCTATTTAACACTGAAGCTTTCTTT. Complete variable domain (other parts from reference TRBV7-6 and TRBJ1-1): GAGVSQSPRYKVTKRGQDVALRCDPISGHVSLYWYRQALGQGPEFLTYFNYEAQQDKSGLPNDRFSAERPEGSISTLTIQRTEQRDSAMYRCASSAVLFNTEAFFGQGTRLTVV.

This clonotype was seen many times. V and J are TRBV10-3 and TRBJ2-7; 7 positions agree with TRBD2. Per germline, CDR1 ENHRY and CDR2 SYGVKD. V gave up 0 bases and J gave up 2 bases; unmatched junction bases: 10. CDR3 length: 17 residues. The CDR3 is CAISESSTREGPYEQYV. The CDR3 coding sequence is TGTGCCATCAGTGAGTCATCGACGAGGGAGGGCCCCTACGAGCAGTACGTC.

This clonotype has only a few counts. The CDR3 spells CSARDRLARIYEQYF. In DNA form, the CDR3 reads TGCAGTGCTAGAGATCGGCTAGCGCGAATCTACGAGCAGTACTTC. The chain is built from TRBV20-1 and TRBJ2-7; D may be TRBD2 (6 bases). Germline V CDR1 and CDR2: DFQATT, SNEGSKA (reference sequence). The CDR3 has 15 amino acids. The V and J ends lost 0 bases and 3 bases respectively, with 15 bases between them.

This clonotype was observed many times. The chain recombines TRBV7-2 with TRBJ2-1; TRBD1 or TRBD2 may be the D gene (6 bases each). The CDR3 is 16 amino acids. Germline assignment: CDR1 SGHTA and CDR2 FQGNSA. Deletions cut 1 base from V and 3 bases from J, with 13 bases between. The CDR3 is CASSLGSGGGYNEQFF. The CDR3 DNA is TGTGCCAGCAGCTTAGGGTCCGGAGGGGGCTACAATGAGCAGTTCTTC.

This clonotype was found many times. This chain links TRBV9 with TRBJ2-7, with a tentative D call TRBD2 (5 bases). The CDR3 extends over 14 amino acids. Trimming removed 5 bases at V and 5 bases at J, with 17 bases between. Looked up from germline, CDR1 is SGDLS and CDR2 is YYNGEE. The CDR3 coding sequence is TGTGCCAGCAGTGACTCCGGGAAGCAAAACGAGCAGTACTTC. This gives the protein CASSDSGKQNEQYF.

This clonotype occurred many times. The chain combines TRBV20-1 with TRBJ1-2; no clear D gene. The V gene lost 6 bases and the J gene lost 2 bases, with 13 bases spanning the gap. Looked up from germline, CDR1 is DFQATT and CDR2 is SNEGSKA (reference sequence). This CDR3 has 13 amino acids. As DNA, the CDR3 is TGCAGTGCGTCGGGTAGTGGGAACTATGGCTACACCTTC. Translating gives CSASGSGNYGYTF.

This clonotype was observed many times. V and J are TRBV6-5 and TRBJ2-1, with TRBD1 matching over 7 bases. The CDR3 has 18 amino acids. Germline V CDR1 and CDR2: MNHEY, SVGAGI. J lost 7 bases, V lost 2 bases, and 17 bases had no gene match. CDR3 amino acids: CASSYLTSGKGALNEQFF. The CDR3 region has the DNA TGTGCCAGCAGTTACCTCACCTCCGGGAAGGGGGCCCTTAATGAGCAGTTCTTC.

The chain uses TRBV23-1 and TRBJ2-3; a weak D match, TRBD2 (6 bases). TRBV23-1 is filed as an ORF, its function uncertain. The CDR3 is 18 residues long. V lost 0 bases and J 0 bases, leaving 16 bases between the germline ends. The CDR3 DNA is TGCGCCAGCAGTCAATCGGGGCGGGGAACATCTAGCACAGATACGCAGTATTTT. Translation: CASSQSGRGTSSTDTQYF.

This clonotype has at least ten counts. The chain recombines TRBV20-1 with TRBJ2-1; 7 nucleotides match TRBD2. From germline, CDR1 is DFQATT and CDR2 SNEGSKA (reference sequence). With V trimmed by 1 base and J by 1 base, 4 bases remained unmatched. This CDR3 has 15 amino acids. CDR3 bases: TGCAGTGCTAGAGGGACTAGTTGGTCCTACAATGAGCAGTTCTTC. Translation gives CSARGTSWSYNEQFF.

Ten or more counts support this clonotype. The chain has TRBV20-1 and TRBJ2-4; 8 bases match TRBD1. Germline loops: CDR1 DFQATT, CDR2 SNEGSKA (reference sequence). The CDR3 is 15 amino acids. V shed 1 base, J shed 1 base, and the junction held 3 bases outside the gene matches. CDR3 coding DNA: TGCAGTGCTAGAGCGACAGGGGTGGCCAAAAACATTCAGTACTTC. This gives the protein CSARATGVAKNIQYF.

This clonotype was seen repeatedly, ten times or more. The V gene is TRBV24-1, the J gene TRBJ2-1, with 9 bases identical to TRBD2. V lost 6 bases, J lost 6 bases, and 5 bases stayed unmatched. Germline V gene lookup returns CDR1 KGHDR and CDR2 SFDVKD. The CDR3 contains 14 residues. CDR3 protein: CATSLGLASNEQFF. In DNA form, the CDR3 reads TGTGCCACCAGTTTAGGACTAGCGTCCAATGAGCAGTTCTTC.